The sample holds a few counts of the clone carrying this T cell receptor beta chain. The antigen remains unidentified. Study conclusions and caveats: Larger-cohort validation covered only one TCR beta V-J rearrangement. Tumor memory CD4+ T cell TCR gene usage clustered with blood and lymph node memory CD4+ cells and lymph node naive CD4+ cells. Tumor-infiltrating Treg TCR alpha and beta sequences overlapped most with tumor naive CD4+ T cells, then blood naive.

TCRdb re-called the 5' RACE reads through MiXCR, storing one row per CDR3 protein. The sample shows 45,000 to 55,000 distinct CDR3 sequences, almost 25% of them seen only once. Naive CD4+ T cells were purified with Tregs depleted by CD25. Sequencing was done on a sample of tumor-infiltrating naive CD4+ T cells sorted from the breast tumor. Indicated subset: naive CD4+ T cells, CD4+CD45RA+CD25-. This TCR was recovered from a female donor with breast cancer.

The CDR3 here is CASSRAGGANEKLFF. The CDR3 region has the DNA TGTGCCAGCAGCCGCGCAGGGGGCGCGAATGAAAAACTGTTTTTT. The rearrangement joins TRBV7-9 to TRBJ1-4; 8 positions match TRBD1. The CDR3 spans 15 residues. Germline assignment: CDR1 SEHNR and CDR2 FQNEAQ (reference sequence). The V and J ends lost 5 bases and 5 bases, in that order; junction bases with no gene match: 7.